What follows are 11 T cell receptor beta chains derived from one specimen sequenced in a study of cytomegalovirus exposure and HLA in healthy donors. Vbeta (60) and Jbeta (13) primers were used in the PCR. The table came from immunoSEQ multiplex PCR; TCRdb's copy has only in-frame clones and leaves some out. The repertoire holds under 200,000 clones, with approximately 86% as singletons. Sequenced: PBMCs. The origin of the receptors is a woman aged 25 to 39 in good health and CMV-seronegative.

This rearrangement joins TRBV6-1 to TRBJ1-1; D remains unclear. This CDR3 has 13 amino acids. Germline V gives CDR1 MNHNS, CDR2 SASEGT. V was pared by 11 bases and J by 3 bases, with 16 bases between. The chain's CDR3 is CASTRQLYTEAFF. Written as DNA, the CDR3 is TGTGCCTCAACACGACAATTATACACTGAAGCTTTCTTT.

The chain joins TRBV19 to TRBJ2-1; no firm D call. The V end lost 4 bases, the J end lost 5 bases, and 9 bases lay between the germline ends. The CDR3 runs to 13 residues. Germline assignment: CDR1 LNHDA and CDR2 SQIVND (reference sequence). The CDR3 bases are TGTGCCAGTAGTAGTGACACCCACAATGAGCAGTTCTTC. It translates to CASSSDTHNEQFF.

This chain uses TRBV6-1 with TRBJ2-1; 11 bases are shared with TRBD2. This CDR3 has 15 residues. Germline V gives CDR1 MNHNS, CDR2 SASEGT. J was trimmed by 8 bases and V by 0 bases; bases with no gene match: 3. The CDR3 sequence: CASSEAGLAVYEQFF. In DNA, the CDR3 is TGTGCCAGCAGTGAAGCGGGACTAGCGGTCTATGAGCAGTTCTTC.

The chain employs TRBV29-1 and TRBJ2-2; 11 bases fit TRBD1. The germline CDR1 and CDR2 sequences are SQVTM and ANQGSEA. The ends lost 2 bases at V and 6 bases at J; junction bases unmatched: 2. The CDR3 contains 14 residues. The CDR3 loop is CSVELGQGAGELFF. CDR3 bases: TGCAGCGTTGAACTGGGACAGGGGGCCGGGGAGCTGTTTTTT.

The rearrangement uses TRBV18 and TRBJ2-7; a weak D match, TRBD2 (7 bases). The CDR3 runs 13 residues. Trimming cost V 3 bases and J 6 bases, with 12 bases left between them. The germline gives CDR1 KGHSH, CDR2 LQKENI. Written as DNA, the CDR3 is TGTGCCAGCTCACCGGGGGGGCTGGGCGAGCAGTACTTC. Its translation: CASSPGGLGEQYF.

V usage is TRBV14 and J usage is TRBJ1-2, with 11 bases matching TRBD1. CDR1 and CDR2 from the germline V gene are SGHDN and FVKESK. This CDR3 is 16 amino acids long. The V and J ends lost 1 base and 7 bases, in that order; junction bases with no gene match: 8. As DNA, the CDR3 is TGTGCCAGCAGCCAAGGGACCGGGACAGGGGGATTTGGCTACACCTTC. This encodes CASSQGTGTGGFGYTF.

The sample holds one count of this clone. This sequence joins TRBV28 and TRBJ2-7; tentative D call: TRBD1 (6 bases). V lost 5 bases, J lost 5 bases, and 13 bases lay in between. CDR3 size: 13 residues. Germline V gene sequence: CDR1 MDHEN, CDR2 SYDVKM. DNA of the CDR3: TGTGCCAGCAGTCCGACAGGAACTCACGAGCAGTACTTC. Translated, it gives CASSPTGTHEQYF.

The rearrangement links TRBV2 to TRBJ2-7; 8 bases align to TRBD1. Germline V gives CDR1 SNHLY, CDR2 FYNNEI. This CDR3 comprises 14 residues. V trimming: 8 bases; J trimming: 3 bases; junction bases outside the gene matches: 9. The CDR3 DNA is TGTGCCAGCGGTTCCCGGACAGGGAGCTACGAGCAGTACTTC. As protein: CASGSRTGSYEQYF.

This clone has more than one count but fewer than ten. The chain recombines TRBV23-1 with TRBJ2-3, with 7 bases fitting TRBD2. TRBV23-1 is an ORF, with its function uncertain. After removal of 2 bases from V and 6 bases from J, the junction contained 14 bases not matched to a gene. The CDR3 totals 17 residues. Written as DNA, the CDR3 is TGCGCCAGCAGTCAACTTGGACTAGTCGAGAATCTTGATACGCAGTATTTT. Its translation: CASSQLGLVENLDTQYF.

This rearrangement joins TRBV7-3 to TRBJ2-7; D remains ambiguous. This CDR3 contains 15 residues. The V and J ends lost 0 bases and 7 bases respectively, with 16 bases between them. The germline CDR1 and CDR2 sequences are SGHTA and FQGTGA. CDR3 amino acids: CASSLTPDSHGEQYF. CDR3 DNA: TGTGCCAGCAGCTTAACCCCCGACTCTCACGGTGAGCAGTACTTC.

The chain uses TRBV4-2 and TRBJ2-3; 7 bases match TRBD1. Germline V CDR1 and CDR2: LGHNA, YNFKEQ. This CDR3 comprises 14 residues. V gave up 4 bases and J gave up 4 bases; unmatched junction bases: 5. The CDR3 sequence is CASSLKTGADTQYF. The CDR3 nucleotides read TGTGCCAGCAGCCTTAAAACAGGGGCAGATACGCAGTATTTT.